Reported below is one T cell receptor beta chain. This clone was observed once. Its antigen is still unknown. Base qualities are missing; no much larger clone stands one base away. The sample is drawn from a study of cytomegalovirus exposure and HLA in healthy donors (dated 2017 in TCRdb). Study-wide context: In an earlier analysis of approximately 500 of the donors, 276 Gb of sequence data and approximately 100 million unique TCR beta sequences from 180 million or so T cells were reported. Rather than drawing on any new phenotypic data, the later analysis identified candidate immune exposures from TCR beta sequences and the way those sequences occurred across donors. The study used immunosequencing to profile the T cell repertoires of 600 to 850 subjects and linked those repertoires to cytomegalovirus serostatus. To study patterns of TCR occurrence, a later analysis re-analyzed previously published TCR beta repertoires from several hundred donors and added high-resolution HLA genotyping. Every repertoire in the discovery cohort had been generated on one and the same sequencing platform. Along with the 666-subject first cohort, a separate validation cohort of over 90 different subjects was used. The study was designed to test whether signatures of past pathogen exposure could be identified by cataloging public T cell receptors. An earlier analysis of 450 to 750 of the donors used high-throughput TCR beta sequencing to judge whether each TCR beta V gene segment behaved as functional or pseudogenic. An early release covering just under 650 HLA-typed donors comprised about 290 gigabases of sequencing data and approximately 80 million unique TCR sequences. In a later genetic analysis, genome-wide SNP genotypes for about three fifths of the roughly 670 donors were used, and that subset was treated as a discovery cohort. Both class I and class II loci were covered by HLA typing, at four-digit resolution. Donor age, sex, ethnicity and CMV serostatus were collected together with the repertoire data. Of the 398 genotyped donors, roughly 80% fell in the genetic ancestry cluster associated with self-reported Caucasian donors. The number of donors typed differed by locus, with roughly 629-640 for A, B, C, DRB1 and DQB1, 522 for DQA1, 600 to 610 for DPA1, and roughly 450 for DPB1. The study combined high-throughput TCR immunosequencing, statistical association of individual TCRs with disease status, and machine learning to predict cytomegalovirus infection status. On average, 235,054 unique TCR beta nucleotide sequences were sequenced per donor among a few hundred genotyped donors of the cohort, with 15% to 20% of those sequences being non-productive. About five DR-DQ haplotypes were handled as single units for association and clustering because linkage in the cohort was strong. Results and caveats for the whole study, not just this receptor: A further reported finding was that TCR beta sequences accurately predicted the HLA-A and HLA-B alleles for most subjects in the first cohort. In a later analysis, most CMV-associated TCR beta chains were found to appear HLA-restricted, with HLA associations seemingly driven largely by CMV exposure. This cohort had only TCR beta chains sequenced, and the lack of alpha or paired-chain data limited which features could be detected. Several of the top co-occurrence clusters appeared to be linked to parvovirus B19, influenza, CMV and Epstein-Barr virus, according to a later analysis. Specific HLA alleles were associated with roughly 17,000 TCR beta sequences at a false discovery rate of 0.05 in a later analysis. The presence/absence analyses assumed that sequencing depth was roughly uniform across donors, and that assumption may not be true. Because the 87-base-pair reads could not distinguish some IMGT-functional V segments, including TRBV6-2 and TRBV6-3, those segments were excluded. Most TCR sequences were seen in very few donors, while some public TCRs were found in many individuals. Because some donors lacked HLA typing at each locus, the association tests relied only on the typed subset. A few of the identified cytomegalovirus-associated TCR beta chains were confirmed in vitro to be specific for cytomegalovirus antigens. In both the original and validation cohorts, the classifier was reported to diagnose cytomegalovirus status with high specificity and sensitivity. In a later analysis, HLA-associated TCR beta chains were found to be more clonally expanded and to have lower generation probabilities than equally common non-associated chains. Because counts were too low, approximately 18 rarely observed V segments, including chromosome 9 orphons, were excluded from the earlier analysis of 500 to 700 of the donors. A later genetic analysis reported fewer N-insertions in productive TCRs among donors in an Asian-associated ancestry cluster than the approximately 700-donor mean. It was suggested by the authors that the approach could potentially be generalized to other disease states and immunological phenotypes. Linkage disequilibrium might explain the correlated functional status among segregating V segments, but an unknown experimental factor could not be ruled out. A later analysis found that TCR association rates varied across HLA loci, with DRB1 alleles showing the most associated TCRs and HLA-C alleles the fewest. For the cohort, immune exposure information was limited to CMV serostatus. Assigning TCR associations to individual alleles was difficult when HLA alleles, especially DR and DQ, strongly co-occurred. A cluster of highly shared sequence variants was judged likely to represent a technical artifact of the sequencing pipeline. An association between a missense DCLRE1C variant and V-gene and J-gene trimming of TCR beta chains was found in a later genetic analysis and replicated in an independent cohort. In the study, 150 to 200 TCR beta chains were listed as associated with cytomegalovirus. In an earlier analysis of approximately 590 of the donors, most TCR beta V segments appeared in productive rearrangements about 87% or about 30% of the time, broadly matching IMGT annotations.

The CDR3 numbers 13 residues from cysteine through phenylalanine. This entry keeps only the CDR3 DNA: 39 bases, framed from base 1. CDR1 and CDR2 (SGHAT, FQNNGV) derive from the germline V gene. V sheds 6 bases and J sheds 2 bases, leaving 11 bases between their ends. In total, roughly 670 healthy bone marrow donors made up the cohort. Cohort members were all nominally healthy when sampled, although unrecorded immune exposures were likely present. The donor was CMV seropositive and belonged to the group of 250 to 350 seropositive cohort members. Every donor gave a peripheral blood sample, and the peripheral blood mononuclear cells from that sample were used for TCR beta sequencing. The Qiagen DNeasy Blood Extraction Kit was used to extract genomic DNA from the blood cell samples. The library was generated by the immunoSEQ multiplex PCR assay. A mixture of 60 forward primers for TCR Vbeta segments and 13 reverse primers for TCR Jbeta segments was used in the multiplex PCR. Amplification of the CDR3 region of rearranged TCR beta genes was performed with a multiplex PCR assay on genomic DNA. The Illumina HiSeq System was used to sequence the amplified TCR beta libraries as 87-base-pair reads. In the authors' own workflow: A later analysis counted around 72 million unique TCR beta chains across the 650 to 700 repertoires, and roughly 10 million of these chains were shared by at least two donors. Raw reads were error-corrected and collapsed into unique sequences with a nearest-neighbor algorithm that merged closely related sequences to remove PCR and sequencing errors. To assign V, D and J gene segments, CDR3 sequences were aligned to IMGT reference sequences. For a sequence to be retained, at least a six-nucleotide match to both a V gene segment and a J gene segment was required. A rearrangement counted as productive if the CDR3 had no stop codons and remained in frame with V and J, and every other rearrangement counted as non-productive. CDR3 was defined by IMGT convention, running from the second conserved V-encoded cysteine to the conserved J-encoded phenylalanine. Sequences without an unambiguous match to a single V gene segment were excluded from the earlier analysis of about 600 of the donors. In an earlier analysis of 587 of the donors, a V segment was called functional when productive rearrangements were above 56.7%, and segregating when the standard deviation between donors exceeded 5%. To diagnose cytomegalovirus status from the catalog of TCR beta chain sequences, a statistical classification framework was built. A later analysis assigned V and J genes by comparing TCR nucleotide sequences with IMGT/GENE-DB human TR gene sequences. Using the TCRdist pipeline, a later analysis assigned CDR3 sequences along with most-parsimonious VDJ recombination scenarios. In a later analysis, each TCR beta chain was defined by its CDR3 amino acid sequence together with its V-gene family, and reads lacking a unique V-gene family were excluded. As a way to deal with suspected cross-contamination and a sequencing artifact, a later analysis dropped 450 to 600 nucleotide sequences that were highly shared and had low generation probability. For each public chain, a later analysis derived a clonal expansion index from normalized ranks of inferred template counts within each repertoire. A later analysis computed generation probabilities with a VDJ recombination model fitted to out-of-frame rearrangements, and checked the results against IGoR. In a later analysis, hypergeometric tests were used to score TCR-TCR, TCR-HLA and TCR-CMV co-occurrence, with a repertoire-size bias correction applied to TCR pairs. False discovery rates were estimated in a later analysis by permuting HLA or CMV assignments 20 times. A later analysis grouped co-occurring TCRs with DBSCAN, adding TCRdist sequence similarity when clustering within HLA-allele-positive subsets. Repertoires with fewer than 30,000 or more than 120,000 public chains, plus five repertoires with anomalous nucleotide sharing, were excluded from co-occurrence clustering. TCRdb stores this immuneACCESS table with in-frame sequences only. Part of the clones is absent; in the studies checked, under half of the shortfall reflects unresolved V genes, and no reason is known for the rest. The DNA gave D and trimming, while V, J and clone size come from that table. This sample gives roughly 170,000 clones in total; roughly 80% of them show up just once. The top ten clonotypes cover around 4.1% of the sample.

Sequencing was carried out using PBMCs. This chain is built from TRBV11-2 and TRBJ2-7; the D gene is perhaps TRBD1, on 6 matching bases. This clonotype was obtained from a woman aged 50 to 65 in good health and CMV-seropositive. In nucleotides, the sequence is TGTGCCAGCAGTTGGACAGCCACCTACGAGCAGTACTTC. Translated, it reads CASSWTATYEQYF.